This T cell receptor (beta chain) was sequenced for a study of T cell repertoires in cytomegalovirus infection. Overall study context: Public TCR beta signatures provided an indication of both CMV infection and a matching HLA type. Notes on the study in general: The ex vivo response was dominated by HLA-C-restricted CMV-specific TCR beta clonotypes. Carriers of CMV and the relevant HLA type were discriminated by public TCR beta frequency.

CDR1 and CDR2 (germline): MNHEY, SVGAGI. The CDR3 covers 17 residues. V dropped 6 bases and J dropped 0; count of bases not matched to a gene: 12. In TCRdb, the reads were re-called with MiXCR into one record per CDR3 protein. The sample consists of some 250,000 distinct CDR3 sequences, approximately 8.3% of them appearing once. This clonotype was seen at least ten times. Antigen: not known. The specimen was PBMCs. The sequence came from a human donor in good health (CMV status not recorded). Some clones in this sample may be carry-over from other donors' samples. The J gene is TRBJ2-7, the V gene TRBV6-5; 9 bases agree with TRBD1. The CDR3 DNA follows: TGTGCCAGCAGCTCTCCTCACAGGGGGCGAAGCTCCTACGAGCAGTACTTC. Protein product: CASSSPHRGRSSYEQYF.